Presented here are 30 T cell receptor beta chains from one specimen sequenced in a study of OX40 agonist ivuxolimab in advanced cancers. Generated by immunoSEQ multiplex PCR, the TCRdb table keeps only in-frame clones and is missing some. The sample contains about 17,000 clones, approximately 91% of which appear only once. The sample here was CD4+ or CD8+ T cells sorted from blood, taken in a trial of the OX40 agonist ivuxolimab. The receptor set was obtained from an adult with an advanced solid tumor such as melanoma, head and neck, liver or kidney cancer.

The CDR3 here is CASSPQEAGVLGEQYF. The CDR3 DNA reads as TGCGCCAGCAGCCCCCAAGAAGCGGGAGTGTTAGGCGAGCAGTACTTC. This chain links TRBV5-1 with TRBJ2-7; 8 bases are a match to TRBD2. V was pared by 4 bases and J by 6 bases, with 15 bases of the junction left unmatched. Per germline, CDR1 SGHRS and CDR2 YFSETQ. This CDR3 region has 16 residues.

The V and J genes are TRBV4-3 and TRBJ2-3; D perhaps matches TRBD2 (7 bases). V shed 1 base and J shed 5 bases, with 13 bases lying between them. The CDR3 is 15 amino acids. Germline CDR1 LGHNA, CDR2 YSLEER. DNA for the CDR3: TGCGCCAGCAGCCAAGGGGAGGGGGGCGGAGATACGCAGTATTTT. The encoded protein is CASSQGEGGGDTQYF.

The rearrangement uses TRBV13 and TRBJ2-1; 12 bases map to TRBD2. Germline lookup yields CDR1 PRHDT and CDR2 FYEKMQ (reference sequence). The V segment lost 5 bases and the J segment 7 bases; nucleotides outside the gene matches: 18. The CDR3 is 19 residues long. The CDR3 nucleotides are TGTGCCAGCAGCGATACACAGGGGAGACTAGCGGGAGAGGGAAATGAGCAGTTCTTC. Encoded protein: CASSDTQGRLAGEGNEQFF.

The chain couples TRBV2 to TRBJ2-2; D possibly corresponds to TRBD2 (5 bases). The CDR3 is 14 residues long. The germline V gene has CDR1 SNHLY and CDR2 FYNNEI. V was cut by 9 bases and J by 0 bases, with 11 bases left in between. CDR3 loop: CASQSGANTGELFF. Written as DNA, the CDR3 is TGTGCCAGTCAGTCCGGGGCGAACACCGGGGAGCTGTTTTTT.

This chain links TRBV29-1 with TRBJ2-7; 7 nucleotides match TRBD1. CDR1 and CDR2 (germline): SQVTM, ANQGSEA. The J segment lost 0 bases and the V segment lost 4 bases, leaving 9 bases of the junction unmatched. CDR3 length equals 15 residues. The CDR3 loop reads CSVVLGRDSSYEQYF. For the CDR3, the DNA is TGCAGCGTTGTGTTGGGTCGGGACAGCTCCTACGAGCAGTACTTC.

V gene TRBV19 combines with J gene TRBJ1-5, with 8 nucleotides matching TRBD1. Germline values: CDR1 LNHDA, CDR2 SQIVND (reference sequence). The CDR3 spans 15 residues. The ends lost 4 bases at V and 6 bases at J; junction bases unmatched: 8. The CDR3 DNA sequence: TGTGCCAGTAGTACCTTTACAGGGGGACGTCAGCCCCAGCATTTT. It translates to CASSTFTGGRQPQHF.

The chain uses TRBV4-1 and TRBJ1-3, with D possibly TRBD1 on 6 matching bases. Germline V lookup: CDR1 MGHRA, CDR2 YSYEKL. CDR3 length: 15 amino acids. Trimming removed 5 bases from V and 3 bases from J, with 14 bases in between. DNA for the CDR3: TGCGCCAGCAGCACCCGGGACACGGGTGGAAACACCATATATTTT. As protein: CASSTRDTGGNTIYF.

This clone was recorded once. This sample also contains other DNA sequences that code for the same CDR3. The genes are TRBV4-3 and TRBJ2-5, with 10 bases identical to TRBD2. V was pared by 0 bases and J by 5 bases, with 6 bases of the junction left unmatched. Germline V gives CDR1 LGHNA, CDR2 YSLEER. The CDR3 length is 16 residues. In nucleotides, the CDR3 is TGCGCCAGCAGCCAAGAGGAGCGGGGGGGCCTGGAGACCCAGTACTTC. It yields the protein CASSQEERGGLETQYF.

This sequence joins TRBV5-5 and TRBJ1-3; D is ambiguous. Germline values: CDR1 SGHKS, CDR2 YYEKEE (reference sequence). Between the trimmed V and J ends, which lost 1 base and 0 bases, there was a span of 14 bases. The CDR3 has 17 residues. CDR3 nucleotides: TGTGCCAGCAGCTTGTATGTGGGCAGGAGCTCTGGAAACACCATATATTTT. This sequence encodes CASSLYVGRSSGNTIYF.

The CDR3 DNA reads as TGTGCCATCAGTGACTCGGGAGGCTCCTACGAGCAGTACTTC. Its translation is CAISDSGGSYEQYF. The V and J genes are TRBV10-3 and TRBJ2-7; 7 bases fit TRBD2. The V gene's germline CDR1 is ENHRY and CDR2 SYGVKD. The V gene end was trimmed by 3 bases and the J gene end by 0 bases; junction bases not matched to a gene: 2. The CDR3 has 14 residues.

The chain is built from TRBV6-6 and TRBJ1-1, with D tentatively TRBD1 (5 bases). V lost 0 bases to trimming and J lost 5 bases, with 13 bases between them. CDR1 MNHNY and CDR2 SVGAGI come from the germline V gene (reference sequence). This CDR3 contains 15 residues. CDR3 protein: CASSYSIPGGTEAFF. In nucleotides, the CDR3 is TGTGCCAGCAGTTACTCAATACCGGGGGGGACTGAAGCTTTCTTT.

CDR3 amino acids: CAWGQGSPNSPLHF. The CDR3 nucleotides are TGTGCCTGGGGACAGGGCAGCCCTAATTCACCCCTCCACTTT. V and J are TRBV30 and TRBJ1-6, with 8 bases lining up with TRBD1. J was trimmed by 6 bases and V by 5 bases; bases with no gene match: 6. CDR1 is GTSNPN, CDR2 SVGIG, per germline (reference sequence). The CDR3 length is 14 residues. Filled out from reference TRBV30 and TRBJ1-6, the complete variable domain reads SQTIHQWPATLVQPVGSPLSLECTVEGTSNPNLYWYRQAAGRGLQLLFYSVGIGQISSEVPQNLSASRPQDRQFILSSKKLLLSDSGFYLCAWGQGSPNSPLHFGNGTRLTVT.

This clone was detected only a few times. This rearrangement joins TRBV2 to TRBJ1-1, with TRBD1 matching over 7 bases. In germline, CDR1 is SNHLY, CDR2 FYNNEI. Trimming at V came to 5 bases and at J to 6 bases, leaving 6 bases not matched to a gene. The CDR3 has 13 amino acids. CDR3 bases: TGTGCCAGCAGTACGACCGGGACAGCTGAAGCTTTCTTT. Translating it yields CASSTTGTAEAFF.

The chain recombines TRBV6-5 with TRBJ1-1; D uncertain. V dropped 5 bases and J dropped 11 bases, with 12 bases sitting between them. The CDR3 length is 11 residues. Germline CDR1 MNHEY, CDR2 SVGAGI. CDR3 amino acids: CASSPPGEAFF. CDR3 nucleotides: TGTGCCAGCAGTCCCCCCGGGGAGGCTTTCTTT.

The gene calls are TRBV2 and TRBJ2-7, with D hard to call. V dropped 7 bases and J dropped 3 bases, with 13 bases sitting between them. The CDR3 is 13 amino acids. The germline V gene encodes CDR1 SNHLY and CDR2 FYNNEI. DNA of the CDR3: TGTGCCAGCATCGCAACCCTGAGCTACGAGCAGTACTTC. The encoded protein is CASIATLSYEQYF.

This clone was found once. The chain carries TRBV4-3 and TRBJ2-1, with D perhaps matching TRBD1 (6 bases). The CDR3 is 17 amino acids. Trimming cost V 0 bases and J 0 bases, with 12 bases left between them. Germline CDR1 and CDR2: LGHNA and YSLEER. As DNA, the CDR3 is TGCGCCAGCAGCCAAGATGTTTCAGGGGTCTCCTACAATGAGCAGTTCTTC. This sequence encodes CASSQDVSGVSYNEQFF.

The CDR3 DNA sequence: TGCGCCAGCGCCCGGACAGGCCCCTACGAGCAGTACTTC. Translated: CASARTGPYEQYF. The chain employs TRBV5-1 and TRBJ2-7; 7 nucleotides align to TRBD1. The CDR3 totals 13 residues. From germline, CDR1 is SGHRS and CDR2 YFSETQ. Unmatched junction bases numbered 6, after V lost 7 bases and J lost 2 bases. The full variable domain, with the rest looked up from reference TRBV5-1 and TRBJ2-7, is KAGVTQTPRYLIKTRGQQVTLSCSPISGHRSVSWYQQTPGQGLQFLFEYFSETQRNKGNFPGRFSGRQFSNSRSEMNVSTLELGDSALYLCASARTGPYEQYFGPGTRLTVT.

V and J are TRBV7-6 and TRBJ2-1; TRBD2 aligns across 10 bases. CDR1 is SGHVS and CDR2 is FNYEAQ in the germline V gene. V shed 3 bases, J shed 4 bases, and the junction held 6 bases outside the gene matches. The CDR3 loop spans 16 amino acids. The CDR3 loop reads CASSFRTSGTYNEQFF. Written as DNA, the CDR3 is TGTGCCAGCAGCTTTCGGACTAGCGGAACATACAATGAGCAGTTCTTC.

The chain carries TRBV5-1 and TRBJ1-1, with D tentatively TRBD1 (5 bases). V was clipped by 3 bases and J by 5 bases, with 20 bases between them. In germline, CDR1 is SGHRS, CDR2 YFSETQ. This CDR3 region has 16 residues. As DNA, the CDR3 is TGCGCCAGCAGCTCGGGTCATCGGCTATGGGGGACTGAAGCTTTCTTT. The encoded protein is CASSSGHRLWGTEAFF.

The chain joins TRBV13 to TRBJ2-5; TRBD2 matches at 10 bases. The assigned J gene may be wrong: the sequence end matches TRBJ2-7 better. The CDR3 length is 16 residues. Germline V gene lookup returns CDR1 PRHDT and CDR2 FYEKMQ (reference sequence). The CDR3 DNA reads as TGTGCCAGCAGCTTACAACGGACTAGCGGATCCTACGAGCAGTACTTC. Translated, it gives CASSLQRTSGSYEQYF.

The rearrangement joins TRBV10-3 to TRBJ2-1; no clear D. The CDR3 is 16 residues long. Germline V gives CDR1 ENHRY, CDR2 SYGVKD. Trimming removed 7 bases from V and 1 base from J, with 17 bases in between. CDR3 in amino acids: CAITETERRSYNEQFF. Here the CDR3 DNA reads TGTGCCATCACCGAAACAGAGCGACGGTCCTACAATGAGCAGTTCTTC.

J is TRBJ2-7 and V is TRBV7-9; 9 bases are a match to TRBD1. CDR3 size: 14 residues. Germline V lookup: CDR1 SEHNR, CDR2 FQNEAQ (reference sequence). The V and J ends lost 4 bases and 3 bases, in that order; junction bases with no gene match: 4. The CDR3 reads CASSSLTGGYEQYF. The DNA for the CDR3 is TGTGCCAGCAGCTCTTTGACAGGGGGCTACGAGCAGTACTTC.

The CDR3 sequence is CATSRARGRQETQYF. As DNA, the CDR3 is TGTGCCACCAGCAGAGCCAGGGGGCGCCAGGAGACCCAGTACTTC. The V and J genes are TRBV15 and TRBJ2-5; 8 bases fit TRBD1. Germline V gene data show CDR1 as LNHNV and CDR2 as YYDKDF (reference sequence). The CDR3 sequence is 15 residues long. The V and J ends lost 1 base and 5 bases, in that order; junction bases with no gene match: 6.

This clone was recorded once. In nucleotides, the CDR3 is TGTGCCAGCAGTGGGCGGGACAGGGGCCACACCGGGGAGCTGTTTTTT. Its translation is CASSGRDRGHTGELFF. The chain employs TRBV27 and TRBJ2-2, with TRBD1 identical over 10 bases. The ends lost 5 bases at V and 3 bases at J; junction bases unmatched: 6. Per the germline V gene, CDR1 is MNHEY and CDR2 is SMNVEV (reference sequence). The CDR3 length is 16 residues.

CDR3 sequence: CAWRGQGLRNYGYTF. The CDR3 DNA sequence: TGTGCCTGGAGGGGTCAGGGACTGCGAAACTATGGCTACACCTTC. The V and J genes are TRBV30 and TRBJ1-2; maybe TRBD1 (5 bases). Looked up from germline, CDR1 is GTSNPN and CDR2 is SVGIG (reference sequence). The CDR3 consists of 15 residues. Trimming removed 3 bases at V and 2 bases at J, with 16 bases between.

V is TRBV7-2 and J is TRBJ2-5; D remains unclear. The CDR3 loop spans 11 amino acids. V lost 4 bases to trimming and J lost 5 bases, with 5 bases between them. CDR1 is SGHTA, CDR2 FQGNSA, per germline. The CDR3 DNA sequence: TGTGCCAGCAGCTATTGGGAGACCCAGTACTTC. Translated: CASSYWETQYF.

This CDR3 is CASSPGLAGVETQYF. The CDR3 DNA follows: TGTGCCAGCAGCCCAGGACTAGCGGGGGTTGAGACCCAGTACTTC. The rearrangement joins TRBV7-9 to TRBJ2-5, with 13 bases fitting TRBD2. Germline loops: CDR1 SEHNR, CDR2 FQNEAQ (reference sequence). V was clipped by 5 bases and J by 5 bases; unmatched bases: 5. The CDR3 is 15 amino acids.

The chain joins TRBV25-1 to TRBJ2-7; a weak D match, TRBD2 (7 bases). Germline values: CDR1 MGHDK, CDR2 SYGVNS. The CDR3 length is 15 residues. V dropped 6 bases and J dropped 2 bases, with 17 bases sitting between them. This CDR3 is CASSLRGARAYEQYF. CDR3 in DNA: TGTGCCAGCAGCTTACGGGGGGCCAGGGCCTACGAGCAGTACTTC.

CDR3 in DNA: TGTGCCAGCAGCGGTCCCGGAGAATCGGTAATGATTCAGTACTTC. It specifies CASSGPGESVMIQYF. V is TRBV9 and J is TRBJ2-4; D uncertain. Trimming took off 3 bases at V and 10 bases at J, with 20 bases between the two ends. The CDR3 runs to 15 residues. The germline V gene has CDR1 SGDLS and CDR2 YYNGEE.

The rearrangement links TRBV4-3 to TRBJ2-1; D remains unclear. CDR1 is LGHNA, CDR2 YSLEER, per germline. With 2 bases removed from V and 4 bases from J, the gap between germline ends came to 9 bases. This CDR3 spans 14 amino acids. DNA of the CDR3: TGCGCCAGCAGCCAAAACTTGGGTTACAATGAGCAGTTCTTC. Translated: CASSQNLGYNEQFF.